These 2 T cell receptor beta chains were all obtained from the same sample, sequenced in a study of blood T cells in healthy people across ages (dated by TCRdb to the mid-2010s). The library came from 5' RACE. TCRdb shows the sequencer as Illumina HiSeq 2500. A second roughly 6 to 11 cycle PCR used a sample-barcoded 5' primer and a J-beta primer mix. TCRdb handled the public reads itself, with Q25 trimming in fastp and clone calling in MiXCR, and kept productive beta chains. Each entry is one CDR3 protein sequence, shown with its most common DNA and genes. Within this sample are 750,000 to 850,000 distinct CDR3 sequences, with more than 20% of them counted one time only. The leading ten clones occupy around 3.6% of the sample. A further study also used this sample, focusing on T cells of mothers and their children.

Sequenced input: blood. The receptor source for this set is a boy aged 5-17 years in good health.

The chain uses TRBV14 and TRBJ2-7; 9 positions match TRBD1. This CDR3 has 15 amino acids. The V gene's germline CDR1 is SGHDN and CDR2 FVKESK. The junction had 2 bases not matched to a gene; V was cut back by 0 bases and J by 2 bases. The CDR3 region has the DNA TGTGCCAGCAGCCAAGAAACAGGGGGCGCCTACGAGCAGTACTTC. Translation: CASSQETGGAYEQYF. The full variable domain, completed using reference TRBV14 and TRBJ2-7, is EAGVTQFPSHSVIEKGQTVTLRCDPISGHDNLYWYRRVMGKEIKFLLHFVKESKQDESGMPNNRFLAERTGGTYSTLKVQPAELEDSGVYFCASSQETGGAYEQYFGPGTRLTVT.

The chain links TRBV7-2 to TRBJ2-5; a weak D match, TRBD1 (5 bases). There are 15 residues in the CDR3. The V end lost 3 bases, the J end lost 5 bases, and 16 bases lay between the germline ends. Germline CDR1 reads SGHTA; CDR2 reads FQGNSA. The CDR3 DNA follows: TGTGCCAGCAGCTTGCCGGACACGCGATCGGAGACCCAGTACTTC. It yields the protein CASSLPDTRSETQYF.